This passage covers 5 T cell receptor beta chains from one sample sequenced in a study of regulatory T cells in long-lasting Graves disease (dated by TCRdb to 2020 to 2022). Library preparation employed multiplex PCR. The listed sequencing device is Illumina HiSeq 4000. To build TCR beta libraries, CDR3 regions were amplified by Arm-PCR using iRepertoire HTBI primers. Through fastp at Q25 and MiXCR, TCRdb rebuilt clones from the public reads, retaining in-frame beta chains. CDR3 protein duplicates are merged, each entry listing the most common genes and DNA. The sample profile shows around 420,000 distinct CDR3 sequences; approximately 15% of them were found once. The ten largest account for over 7.5% of the sample. The intended sense of this specimen's time point label: newly diagnosed GD, antithyroid drugs for less than 3 months. For both TCR sequencing and RNA sequencing, RNA was extracted from PBMCs using TRIzol.

These sequences were also reported in another study, on T cells in Graves' hyperthyroidism and ophthalmopathy.

The sample was peripheral blood mononuclear cells (PBMCs), taken at new diagnosis, from a patient treated with antithyroid drugs. Every receptor here comes from a woman aged 35 to 49 with Graves disease. Donor details come from another sample of the same person, matched by shared clones.

Comments on this clonotype: This may come from a read error, since a much larger clone is one base off. V gene TRBV19 combines with J gene TRBJ2-1; 11 bases agree with TRBD1. This CDR3 is 14 amino acids long. Per germline, CDR1 LNHDA and CDR2 SQIVND (reference sequence). CDR3 amino acids: CASSPGTGGYEQLF. CDR3 DNA sequence: TGTGCCAGTAGCCCCGGGACAGGGGGTTATGAGCAGTTGTTC.

This chain uses TRBV11-3 with TRBJ2-1; no clear D. The CDR3 spans 15 residues. Per germline, CDR1 SGHNT and CDR2 YENEEA. V was shortened by 5 bases and J by 1 base, with 12 bases between the two germline ends. The CDR3 reads CASSPSGVSYNEQFF. DNA of the CDR3: TGTGCCAGCAGCCCCTCGGGCGTATCCTACAATGAGCAGTTCTTC.

Many counts were recorded for this clonotype. The chain couples TRBV28 to TRBJ1-2, with 9 bases fitting TRBD1. Germline values: CDR1 MDHEN, CDR2 SYDVKM. V shed 7 bases and J 4 bases; nucleotides not matched to a gene: 10. The CDR3 is made up of 15 amino acids. In DNA, the CDR3 is TGTGCCAGCAAACGAGGGAGGACAGGGGCCTATGGCTACACCTTC. Amino acids: CASKRGRTGAYGYTF.

The rearrangement links TRBV5-1 to TRBJ2-2, with 14 bases that match TRBD2. V dropped 4 bases and J dropped 1; count of bases not matched to a gene: 6. The V gene's germline CDR1 is SGHRS and CDR2 YFSETQ. The CDR3 sequence is 18 residues long. CDR3 sequence reads: CASSAGTSGSMNTGELFF. In nucleotides, the CDR3 is TGCGCCAGCAGCGCCGGGACTAGCGGGAGTATGAACACCGGGGAGCTGTTTTTT.

The chain joins TRBV20-1 to TRBJ2-7, with TRBD2 identical over 9 bases. There are 15 residues in the CDR3. J was trimmed by 3 bases and V by 4 bases; bases with no gene match: 10. Germline lookup yields CDR1 DFQATT and CDR2 SNEGSKA (reference sequence). The CDR3 DNA follows: TGCAGTGCTAAAGCCGTTAGCGGGGGAAACTACGAGCAGTACTTC. It yields the protein CSAKAVSGGNYEQYF.